These T cell receptor beta chains were read from a single sample in a study of glioma-infiltrating T cells after dendritic cell vaccination. Profiling relied on immunoSEQ multiplex PCR, and the TCRdb table lists in-frame clones only, not all of them. The sample comprises roughly 100,000 clones, roughly four fifths of which are singletons, and around 12% rests with the top ten. The sequencing used blood, collected before dendritic cell vaccination. Receptors originate from a human donor with glioblastoma. The CDR3 runs from the conserved cysteine through the conserved F or W. D genes are given only for firm matches.

TRBD1 | TRBJ1-3 | TRBV29-1 | CSVHGQGVDTIYF
. | TRBJ2-7 | TRBV5-1 | CASSLYTGRSYEQYF
. | TRBJ2-3 | TRBV7-2 | CASSLVGGGLVDTQYF
TRBD2 | TRBJ2-3 | TRBV5-1 | CASSPRDRGGTDTQYF
TRBD2 | TRBJ2-7 | TRBV29-1 | CSFTGGSYEQYF
. | TRBJ1-5 | TRBV6-6 | CASSEEYSNQPQHF
TRBD2 | TRBJ2-3 | TRBV30 | CAWSGSGGAFSQYF
TRBD1 | TRBJ1-1 | TRBV7-2 | CASSPPGTANTEAFF
. | TRBJ1-5 | TRBV2 | CASSGGWRGNQPQHF
. | TRBJ1-1 | TRBV5-1 | CASSLQVWGTEAFF
. | TRBJ1-1 | TRBV6-1 | CASSDWPRGPALGTEAFF
. | TRBJ2-6 | TRBV7-8 | CASSLERGLGANVLTF
TRBD1 | TRBJ1-5 | TRBV19 | CASSQTGARNQPQHF
. | TRBJ2-2 | TRBV7-2 | CASSFLEAGELFF
. | TRBJ2-3 | TRBV11-3 | CASSSARGDTQYF
TRBD1 | TRBJ2-7 | TRBV4-3 | CASSRDRDMYEQYF
. | TRBJ2-5 | TRBV7-2 | CASSLVVQTQYF
TRBD1 | TRBJ1-1 | TRBV5-4 | CASSRRGINTEAFF
TRBD2 | TRBJ2-7 | TRBV7-8 | CASSKGLAGEEQYF
TRBD2 | TRBJ2-7 | TRBV11-2 | CASSAGLAGSHEQYF
. | TRBJ1-2 | TRBV18 | CASSPASAGAKGYTF
TRBD2 | TRBJ2-5 | TRBV10-3 | CAISELSGGALETQYF
TRBD1 | TRBJ1-6 | TRBV7-2 | CASSSRTGGSPLHF
. | TRBJ1-5 | TRBV6-1 | CASLDSQGSQPQHF
. | . | TRBV7-9 | CASSPRTAAYEQYF
TRBD2 | TRBJ2-3 | TRBV7-2 | CASSLTSTSGAFSATQYF
TRBD1 | TRBJ1-6 | TRBV6-1 | CASSKDRERSPLHF
. | TRBJ2-7 | TRBV2 | CASNSWDISYEQYF
. | TRBJ2-7 | TRBV10-3 | CAISDIRVYEQYF
TRBD1 | TRBJ2-1 | TRBV2 | CASRGRGLYNEQFF
TRBD1 | TRBJ1-2 | TRBV19 | CASKDRAPTNYGYTF
TRBD1 | TRBJ1-1 | TRBV10-1 | CASRGTGGGGNTEAFF
. | TRBJ1-4 | TRBV5-1 | CASSLSQRNEKLFF
TRBD1 | TRBJ1-1 | TRBV19 | CASSIAGGSWTEAFF
TRBD2 | TRBJ2-1 | TRBV6-5 | CASSWSSGGANEQFF
. | TRBJ2-2 | TRBV7-8 | CASSPRGTLAGTGELFF
. | TRBJ2-7 | TRBV7-9 | CASSSSGPYEQYF
TRBD2 | TRBJ2-1 | TRBV7-9 | CASSLRLAGGDGQFF
TRBD2 | TRBJ2-1 | TRBV5-4 | CASAPAGSNEQFF
TRBD1 | TRBJ2-1 | TRBV6-4 | CASSSRGRLNNEQFF
TRBD1 | TRBJ1-1 | TRBV5-1 | CASSSGQGGFNTEAFF
. | TRBJ2-7 | TRBV6-5 | CATKSSSYEQYF
. | TRBJ1-5 | TRBV18 | CASSPSGVDQPQHF
. | TRBJ1-2 | TRBV9 | CASSVIPGDYGYTF
TRBD2 | TRBJ2-3 | TRBV6-5 | CATLAGGTDTQYF